Each of the 8 T cell receptor beta chains below was sequenced from the same sample in a study of PD-1 blockade in classical Hodgkin lymphoma. Assay used: immunoSEQ multiplex PCR; TCRdb lists only in-frame clones, some missing. The sample has thousands of clones; around 80% are singletons. After autologous stem cell transplantation all patients relapsed, and prior brentuximab vedotin exposure differed between cohorts. Sample: peripheral blood mononuclear cells (PBMCs), taken at baseline. The receptor source for this set is a human donor with classical Hodgkin lymphoma.

CDR3 loop: CASSWTLAPNEFKQFF. The CDR3 nucleotides read TGTGCCAGCAGCTGGACTTTAGCGCCCAATGAGTTTAAGCAGTTCTTC. This chain connects TRBV7-9 to TRBJ2-1, with D possibly matching TRBD2 (5 bases). This CDR3 contains 16 residues. V gave up 4 bases and J gave up 11 bases, with 24 bases separating them. Per germline, CDR1 SEHNR and CDR2 FQNEAQ (reference sequence).

The chain couples TRBV6-1 to TRBJ2-7; 8 nucleotides agree with TRBD1. The CDR3 is 14 residues long. V was clipped by 2 bases and J by 4 bases; unmatched bases: 4. Germline assignment: CDR1 MNHNS and CDR2 SASEGT. Here the CDR3 DNA reads TGTGCCAGCAGTGAATCAGGGGGCGTTTACGAGCAGTACTTC. Translated: CASSESGGVYEQYF.

This rearrangement joins TRBV7-9 to TRBJ2-1; 9 nucleotides align to TRBD2. The germline V gene has CDR1 SEHNR and CDR2 FQNEAQ (reference sequence). The CDR3 runs to 12 residues. After removal of 6 bases from V and 6 bases from J, the junction contained 0 bases not matched to a gene. CDR3: CASRREGNEQFF. The CDR3, as DNA: TGTGCCAGCAGGCGGGAGGGCAATGAGCAGTTCTTC.

V and J are TRBV30 and TRBJ1-2, with 9 bases identical to TRBD1. V trimming: 3 bases; J trimming: 6 bases; junction bases outside the gene matches: 8. Germline loops: CDR1 GTSNPN, CDR2 SVGIG (reference sequence). This CDR3 has 14 residues. The CDR3 nucleotides are TGTGCCTGGAGCTCCGGGACAGGGACGAATGGCTACACCTTC. Translation: CAWSSGTGTNGYTF. Full variable domain (remainder filled in from reference TRBV30 and TRBJ1-2): SQTIHQWPATLVQPVGSPLSLECTVEGTSNPNLYWYRQAAGRGLQLLFYSVGIGQISSEVPQNLSASRPQDRQFILSSKKLLLSDSGFYLCAWSSGTGTNGYTFGSGTRLTVV.

This clone turned up a few times. The chain carries TRBV30 and TRBJ1-4, with 9 bases identical to TRBD1. V trimming: 5 bases; J trimming: 6 bases; junction bases outside the gene matches: 1. The germline V gene has CDR1 GTSNPN and CDR2 SVGIG (reference sequence). The CDR3 is made up of 12 amino acids. CDR3 sequence: CAWDRGDEKLFF. The DNA for the CDR3 is TGTGCCTGGGACAGGGGGGATGAAAAACTGTTTTTT. Filled out from reference TRBV30 and TRBJ1-4, the complete variable domain reads SQTIHQWPATLVQPVGSPLSLECTVEGTSNPNLYWYRQAAGRGLQLLFYSVGIGQISSEVPQNLSASRPQDRQFILSSKKLLLSDSGFYLCAWDRGDEKLFFGSGTQLSVL.

The chain employs TRBV7-9 and TRBJ2-2, with TRBD2 identical over 9 bases. V was clipped by 0 bases and J by 5 bases; unmatched bases: 4. Germline loops: CDR1 SEHNR, CDR2 FQNEAQ (reference sequence). The length of the CDR3 is 16 residues. The CDR3 bases are TGTGCCAGCAGCTTAGCGGGAACTAGCGGGACCGGGGAGCTGTTTTTT. Translating it yields CASSLAGTSGTGELFF. Using reference TRBV7-9 and TRBJ2-2 for the parts outside the CDR3, the full variable domain is DTGVSQNPRHKITKRGQNVTFRCDPISEHNRLYWYRQTLGQGPEFLTYFQNEAQLEKSRLLSDRFSAERPKGSFSTLEIQRTEQGDSAMYLCASSLAGTSGTGELFFGEGSRLTVL.

V gene TRBV30 combines with J gene TRBJ1-2; no clear D gene. The CDR3 runs 13 residues. Germline V CDR1 and CDR2: GTSNPN, SVGIG (reference sequence). Trimming removed 1 base at V and 2 bases at J, with 8 bases between. CDR3: CAWSGRLNYGYTF. Written as DNA, the CDR3 is TGTGCCTGGAGTGGGAGGCTGAACTATGGCTACACCTTC.

The J gene is TRBJ2-5, the V gene TRBV25-1, with D perhaps TRBD2 (5 bases). Germline loops: CDR1 MGHDK, CDR2 SYGVNS. This CDR3 spans 13 amino acids. CDR3 loop: CDGKRFLKETQYF. In DNA, the CDR3 is TGTGACGGGAAAAGGTTTTTAAAAGAGACCCAGTACTTC.